These 30 T cell receptor beta chains share one sample of origin, sequenced in a study of cytotoxic CD8 clonotypes in ibrutinib-treated CLL. The table came from immunoSEQ multiplex PCR; TCRdb's copy has only in-frame clones and leaves some out. The sample includes roughly 51,000 clones, around 53% of them seen just once. The sequences come from PBMCs, collected after 12 months of ibrutinib treatment. These TCRs come from a human donor with chronic lymphocytic leukemia.

The V call is TRBV30, the J call TRBJ1-5; 7 positions agree with TRBD1. V was pared by 1 base and J by 11 bases, with 14 bases of the junction left unmatched. The CDR3 loop spans 15 amino acids. The germline V gene encodes CDR1 GTSNPN and CDR2 SVGIG (reference sequence). This CDR3 is CAWSGGWERGTAQHF. CDR3 DNA sequence: TGTGCCTGGAGTGGGGGATGGGAAAGAGGGACAGCCCAGCATTTT. Using reference TRBV30 and TRBJ1-5 for the parts outside the CDR3, the full variable domain is SQTIHQWPATLVQPVGSPLSLECTVEGTSNPNLYWYRQAAGRGLQLLFYSVGIGQISSEVPQNLSASRPQDRQFILSSKKLLLSDSGFYLCAWSGGWERGTAQHFGDGTRLSIL.

The chain employs TRBV7-6 and TRBJ1-1; D ambiguous. The CDR3 consists of 14 residues. Trimming removed 7 bases from V and 1 base from J, with 13 bases in between. Germline CDR1 is SGHVS and CDR2 is FNYEAQ. Here the CDR3 DNA reads TGTGCCAGCATGTCTAGGAGGACGAACACTGAAGCTTTCTTT. Its protein product is CASMSRRTNTEAFF.

The J gene is TRBJ2-1, the V gene TRBV7-9; possible D gene TRBD2, 6 bases. The V gene's germline CDR1 is SEHNR and CDR2 FQNEAQ (reference sequence). The CDR3 covers 12 residues. Trimming stripped 5 bases from V and 12 bases from J, with 14 bases between. CDR3 DNA sequence: TGTGCCAGCAGCGCGGCGGGACTGGCGCAGTTCTTC. It codes for CASSAAGLAQFF. The whole variable domain, remainder taken from reference TRBV7-9 and TRBJ2-1, is DTGVSQNPRHKITKRGQNVTFRCDPISEHNRLYWYRQTLGQGPEFLTYFQNEAQLEKSRLLSDRFSAERPKGSFSTLEIQRTEQGDSAMYLCASSAAGLAQFFGPGTRLTVL.

Only a few counts were recorded for this clone. The chain uses TRBV29-1 and TRBJ2-3; D might be TRBD2 (5 bases). Trimming took off 4 bases at V and 0 bases at J, with 8 bases between the two ends. Germline loops: CDR1 SQVTM, CDR2 ANQGSEA. This CDR3 spans 13 amino acids. As DNA, the CDR3 is TGCAGCGTTGGAGGGTCTAGCACAGATACGCAGTATTTT. Translation gives CSVGGSSTDTQYF.

The chain combines TRBV18 with TRBJ2-7; D is possibly TRBD1 (6 bases). The length of the CDR3 is 15 residues. Germline V gene data show CDR1 as KGHSH and CDR2 as LQKENI. Trimming removed 0 bases from V and 4 bases from J, with 13 bases in between. CDR3 region: CASSPPGQKGYEQYF. CDR3 DNA sequence: TGTGCCAGCTCACCACCCGGACAGAAGGGATACGAGCAGTACTTC.

J is TRBJ1-4 and V is TRBV7-9; D unresolved. Germline values: CDR1 SEHNR, CDR2 FQNEAQ (reference sequence). The CDR3 covers 14 residues. V lost 7 bases to trimming and J lost 8 bases, with 17 bases between them. CDR3 amino acids: CASTKSSESEKLFF. In DNA, the CDR3 is TGTGCCAGCACTAAAAGCTCCGAGTCCGAAAAACTGTTTTTT.

The chain carries TRBV18 and TRBJ1-1; maybe TRBD1 (5 bases). This CDR3 contains 15 residues. CDR1 is KGHSH, CDR2 LQKENI, per germline. V was shortened by 3 bases and J by 3 bases, with 14 bases between the two germline ends. The DNA of the CDR3 is TGTGCCAGCTCACCGAGAGGGGCTGGTGACACTGAAGCTTTCTTT. Its protein is CASSPRGAGDTEAFF.

This clone was recorded once. In DNA, the CDR3 is TGCGCCAGCAGCCGAGGGGGACGGAGCTCTGGAAACACCATATATTTT. It is translated as CASSRGGRSSGNTIYF. The chain couples TRBV4-1 to TRBJ1-3; TRBD1 is a possible D gene (6 bases). Germline CDR1 is MGHRA and CDR2 is YSYEKL. V was trimmed by 4 bases and J by 0 bases, leaving 13 bases between them. The CDR3 length is 16 residues.

The J gene is TRBJ2-1, the V gene TRBV19, with D possibly TRBD1 on 5 matching bases. CDR1 is LNHDA and CDR2 is SQIVND in the germline V gene (reference sequence). V was clipped by 11 bases and J by 12 bases, with 23 bases between them. The CDR3 totals 13 residues. The CDR3 coding sequence is TGTGCCTCCCTCGGGTTCGGACAATCGGGGCAGTTCTTC. Protein product: CASLGFGQSGQFF.

The V call is TRBV5-1, the J call TRBJ2-3; D uncertain. CDR1 SGHRS and CDR2 YFSETQ come from the germline V gene. Trimming removed 5 bases at V and 2 bases at J, with 15 bases between. This CDR3 contains 15 residues. The CDR3 is CASRSDSASTDTQYF. The CDR3 nucleotides are TGCGCCAGCAGAAGTGACTCCGCCTCCACAGATACGCAGTATTTT.

This clone was counted only a few times. The chain recombines TRBV30 with TRBJ2-2, with 10 bases fitting TRBD2. There are 17 residues in the CDR3. V was clipped by 5 bases and J by 1 base; unmatched bases: 10. Germline V gene lookup returns CDR1 GTSNPN and CDR2 SVGIG (reference sequence). As DNA, the CDR3 is TGTGCCTGGCGTCGACTCTGGACTAGCGGGAACACCGGGGAGCTGTTTTTT. Protein: CAWRRLWTSGNTGELFF.

In its sample, this clone was seen a few times. V is TRBV6-1 and J is TRBJ1-1; D ambiguous. V was shortened by 3 bases and J by 5 bases, with 13 bases between the two germline ends. The CDR3 loop spans 14 amino acids. Germline V gene lookup returns CDR1 MNHNS and CDR2 SASEGT. The CDR3 nucleotides read TGTGCCAGCAGTGACCTCGGGGAGAAGACTGAAGCTTTCTTT. Translated, it gives CASSDLGEKTEAFF.

The chain employs TRBV5-1 and TRBJ2-5; 13 bases agree with TRBD2. V was pared by 0 bases and J by 5 bases, with 4 bases of the junction left unmatched. The CDR3 is made up of 16 amino acids. CDR1 SGHRS and CDR2 YFSETQ come from the germline V gene. CDR3 DNA: TGCGCCAGCAGCTTGGAATGGACTAGCGGGAGTGAGACCCAGTACTTC. Its translation is CASSLEWTSGSETQYF.

This clone was counted ten times or more. The chain carries TRBV18 and TRBJ1-5; 8 positions match TRBD1. Germline CDR1 and CDR2: KGHSH and LQKENI. The CDR3 sequence is 15 residues long. J lost 5 bases, V lost 6 bases, and 9 bases had no gene match. CDR3 sequence: CASSPRTGSDQPQHF. CDR3 DNA: TGTGCCAGCTCGCCTCGGACAGGGTCCGATCAGCCCCAGCATTTT.

This chain joins TRBV19 and TRBJ1-2; the D is unclear. V lost 6 bases to trimming and J lost 2 bases, with 1 base between them. Per germline, CDR1 LNHDA and CDR2 SQIVND (reference sequence). This CDR3 spans 10 amino acids. The CDR3 spells CASSNYGYTF. The CDR3, as DNA: TGTGCCAGTAGCAACTATGGCTACACCTTC.

Ten or more counts support this clone. V and J are TRBV5-1 and TRBJ1-2; D perhaps matches TRBD1 (5 bases). Trimming stripped 0 bases from V and 5 bases from J, with 14 bases between. CDR1 is SGHRS and CDR2 is YFSETQ in the germline V gene. The CDR3 covers 15 residues. The CDR3 protein is CASSLAGQGGYGYTF. In DNA, the CDR3 is TGCGCCAGCAGCTTGGCCGGGCAGGGCGGGTATGGCTACACCTTC.

The V and J genes are TRBV6-1 and TRBJ2-7; perhaps TRBD1 as D (6 bases). Trimming removed 1 base from V and 7 bases from J, with 17 bases in between. From germline, CDR1 is MNHNS and CDR2 SASEGT. The CDR3 is 15 residues long. The CDR3 DNA is TGTGCCAGCAGTGAAGTAGGGGCAGGGGCAGGAGAGCAGTACTTC. As protein: CASSEVGAGAGEQYF.

The chain carries TRBV10-3 and TRBJ2-7, with 11 positions matching TRBD1. The ends lost 4 bases at V and 6 bases at J; junction bases unmatched: 5. Germline CDR1 reads ENHRY; CDR2 reads SYGVKD. This CDR3 contains 14 residues. The CDR3 region is CAISVSGQGVEQYF. Written as DNA, the CDR3 is TGTGCCATCAGTGTCTCGGGACAGGGGGTCGAGCAGTACTTC.

The chain carries TRBV6-5 and TRBJ1-5, with a weak D call TRBD1 (6 bases). The CDR3 has 13 residues. Germline CDR1 is MNHEY and CDR2 is SVGAGI. Trimming removed 5 bases from V and 3 bases from J, with 8 bases in between. The CDR3 loop is CASSRQVNQPQHF. DNA of the CDR3: TGTGCCAGCAGTCGACAGGTCAATCAGCCCCAGCATTTT.

The gene calls are TRBV7-2 and TRBJ1-3; weak D call: TRBD1 (6 bases). Trimming left V 2 bases short and J 2 bases short, with 10 bases between. Per germline, CDR1 SGHTA and CDR2 FQGNSA. This CDR3 is 15 amino acids long. The CDR3 loop reads CASSLQGLTGNTIYF. CDR3 bases: TGTGCCAGCAGCTTACAGGGGTTGACTGGAAACACCATATATTTT.

The chain links TRBV5-1 to TRBJ2-5, with D tentatively TRBD2 (5 bases). CDR1 SGHRS and CDR2 YFSETQ come from the germline V gene. V gave up 0 bases and J gave up 2 bases, with 11 bases separating them. The CDR3 has 15 residues. CDR3 bases: TGCGCCAGCAGCTTGGGCGCGGGTGCGCAAGAGACCCAGTACTTC. This encodes CASSLGAGAQETQYF.

The genes are TRBV28 and TRBJ1-6; 7 bases map to TRBD1. CDR3 length: 15 amino acids. Germline trimming cut 5 bases from V and 8 bases from J; bases unmatched to any gene: 9. Germline V gene lookup returns CDR1 MDHEN and CDR2 SYDVKM. The CDR3 loop is CASSPTTGMDSPLHF. DNA for the CDR3: TGTGCCAGCAGTCCAACGACAGGGATGGATTCACCCCTCCACTTT.

V is TRBV9 and J is TRBJ2-3, with D uncertain. CDR3 length: 14 residues. V dropped 2 bases and J dropped 5 bases, with 12 bases sitting between them. In germline, CDR1 is SGDLS, CDR2 YYNGEE. The CDR3 spells CASSVRRTGDTQYF. The CDR3, as DNA: TGTGCCAGCAGCGTGAGGCGTACTGGAGATACGCAGTATTTT.

This clone has only a few counts. The rearrangement links TRBV7-9 to TRBJ1-1; D unclear. The CDR3 is made up of 15 amino acids. Trimming took 0 bases from V and 1 from J, leaving 9 bases between them. Germline loops: CDR1 SEHNR, CDR2 FQNEAQ (reference sequence). The CDR3 DNA reads TGTGCCAGCAGCTTAGCTGGCAGAAGGAACACTGAAGCTTTCTTT. Translated, it gives CASSLAGRRNTEAFF.

This clone was counted between two and nine times. The chain links TRBV6-1 to TRBJ1-1; D not certain. CDR3 length equals 11 residues. Germline loops: CDR1 MNHNS, CDR2 SASEGT. V was shortened by 7 bases and J by 8 bases, with 11 bases between the two germline ends. The CDR3 DNA reads as TGTGCCAGCATCGCTACGAAGGAAGCTTTCTTT. Its translation is CASIATKEAFF.

This chain uses TRBV5-1 with TRBJ1-5, with D possibly TRBD1 on 6 matching bases. The CDR3 length is 16 residues. V was shortened by 0 bases and J by 6 bases, with 16 bases between the two germline ends. CDR1 and CDR2 from the germline V gene are SGHRS and YFSETQ. The CDR3 sequence: CASSLGGAGAGQPQHF. In nucleotides, the CDR3 is TGCGCCAGCAGCTTGGGAGGGGCGGGGGCCGGTCAGCCCCAGCATTTT.

The J gene is TRBJ1-1, the V gene TRBV2; D not resolved. The CDR3 runs 12 residues. Germline CDR1 reads SNHLY; CDR2 reads FYNNEI. V lost 3 bases and J lost 6, with 8 bases in between. CDR3 in DNA: TGTGCCAGCAGTGATGTGGGCCCTGAAGCTTTCTTT. It codes for CASSDVGPEAFF.

The chain recombines TRBV29-1 with TRBJ2-2, with D perhaps TRBD2 (8 bases). The CDR3 is 17 residues long. The germline gives CDR1 SQVTM, CDR2 ANQGSEA. Trimming removed 4 bases from V and 0 bases from J, with 18 bases in between. CDR3 protein: CSVVGLAGGANTGELFF. CDR3 nucleotide sequence: TGCAGCGTTGTCGGACTAGCAGGGGGGGCGAACACCGGGGAGCTGTTTTTT.

The chain joins TRBV28 to TRBJ2-7; D call uncertain. Trimming removed 5 bases at V and 5 bases at J, with 10 bases between. The germline V gene encodes CDR1 MDHEN and CDR2 SYDVKM. This CDR3 spans 12 amino acids. CDR3 region: CASSPNFHEQYF. In nucleotides, the CDR3 is TGTGCCAGCAGTCCAAATTTTCACGAGCAGTACTTC.

The DNA of the CDR3 is TGTGCCTGGGGACTTAGGGTGAACACTGAAGCTTTCTTT. Protein: CAWGLRVNTEAFF. V usage is TRBV30 and J usage is TRBJ1-1; no reliable D call. Trimming stripped 5 bases from V and 0 bases from J, with 10 bases between. Germline V gene lookup returns CDR1 GTSNPN and CDR2 SVGIG (reference sequence). This CDR3 spans 13 amino acids.